This T cell receptor beta chain comes out of a study of PD-L1 blockade in urothelial cancer. Study as a whole: Male sex and bladder-origin urothelial cancer were recorded for twenty-five of 29 patients. A median approximately 140,000 T cells were found in blood samples.

Produced via immunoSEQ multiplex PCR; TCRdb's table is partial and in-frame only. The table lists tens of thousands of clones, nearly 90% of them singletons, with less than 10% in the top ten. CDR1 and CDR2 (germline): MNHEY, SMNVEV (reference sequence). The CDR3 is made up of 15 amino acids. The J segment lost 2 bases and the V segment lost 3 bases, leaving 7 bases of the junction unmatched. Disease in patients was locally advanced or metastatic urothelial carcinoma. The number of samples from each patient was between 1 and 8, taken pretreatment and on-treatment. V and J are TRBV27 and TRBJ2-7; 7 nucleotides line up with TRBD2. This receptor was obtained from a man aged 60 to 75 with urothelial cancer. This sample comprised PBMCs, obtained around atezolizumab (anti-PD-L1) treatment. CDR3 sequence: CASSFERSGAYEQYF. CDR3 coding DNA: TGTGCCAGCAGTTTCGAGAGGAGCGGGGCCTACGAGCAGTACTTC.